This passage covers 11 T cell receptor beta chains from one sample sequenced in a study of TIL therapy for anti-PD-1-resistant metastatic lung cancer. Sequencing used immunoSEQ v3. The protocol was immunoSEQ multiplex PCR, while the TCRdb copy is restricted to in-frame clones and leaves out a portion. Of roughly 6,800 clones in the sample, 70% to 80% were seen once. The time point here: pre-treatment sample, taken before nivolumab and TIL therapy. Tumor tissue came from excised metastases, mostly pleural nodules or supraclavicular lymph nodes. The specimen comprised tumor tissue, sampled at baseline. The source is a person between 25 and 79 years old with non-small cell lung cancer.

The chain links TRBV9 to TRBJ2-1; tentatively, D is TRBD2 (6 bases). Germline CDR1 is SGDLS and CDR2 is YYNGEE. The CDR3 runs 15 residues. Trimming removed 3 bases from V and 3 bases from J, with 13 bases in between. The chain's CDR3 is CASSAGGALYNEQFF. In DNA, the CDR3 is TGTGCCAGCAGCGCAGGCGGGGCCCTCTACAATGAGCAGTTCTTC.

This sequence joins TRBV6-6 and TRBJ2-7, with 12 bases matching TRBD2. The germline V gene encodes CDR1 MNHNY and CDR2 SVGAGI (reference sequence). CDR3 size: 15 residues. V lost 4 bases, J lost 4 bases, and 5 bases stayed unmatched. CDR3 nucleotide sequence: TGTGCCAGCAGTTTAGGACTAGCGGGACTGTACGAGCAGTACTTC. Translated: CASSLGLAGLYEQYF.

CDR3 nucleotides: TGTGCCAGCAGCGTAGCTGTCCCACCAGATACGCAGTATTTT. Encoded protein: CASSVAVPPDTQYF. The V and J genes are TRBV9 and TRBJ2-3; D remains ambiguous. This CDR3 comprises 14 residues. CDR1 and CDR2 from the germline V gene are SGDLS and YYNGEE. Trimming removed 0 bases from V and 4 bases from J, with 9 bases in between.

This chain links TRBV19 with TRBJ1-2; 8 bases fit TRBD1. Per the germline V gene, CDR1 is LNHDA and CDR2 is SQIVND (reference sequence). J lost 3 bases, V lost 10 bases, and 16 bases had no gene match. The CDR3 consists of 16 residues. CDR3 region: CATKSRDRLRDYGYTF. The DNA of the CDR3 is TGTGCCACCAAGTCCCGGGACAGGCTCAGGGACTATGGCTACACCTTC.

This clone occurred a few times. The chain carries TRBV5-6 and TRBJ1-5; 7 bases align to TRBD1. V shed 2 bases and J 0 bases; nucleotides not matched to a gene: 2. CDR3 size: 15 residues. CDR1 is SGHDT and CDR2 is YYEEEE in the germline V gene. The CDR3 DNA follows: TGTGCCAGCAGCTTAACAGGGGTTAGCAATCAGCCCCAGCATTTT. Protein product: CASSLTGVSNQPQHF.

This CDR3 reads CASSRAGAYEQYF. DNA of the CDR3: TGTGCCAGCAGCCGCGCAGGTGCCTACGAGCAGTACTTC. The V call is TRBV11-1, the J call TRBJ2-7; unclear D gene. Looked up from germline, CDR1 is SGHAT and CDR2 is FQDESV (reference sequence). The V gene lost 5 bases and the J gene lost 2 bases, with 10 bases spanning the gap. The length of the CDR3 is 13 residues.

The table lists this clone with a count of one. The J gene is TRBJ2-2, the V gene TRBV5-6; the D gene is possibly TRBD1 (5 bases). The CDR3 runs 11 residues. CDR1 is SGHDT, CDR2 YYEEEE, per germline. The germline V and J ends were trimmed by 6 bases and 7 bases, with 7 bases remaining between them. CDR3 in DNA: TGTGCCAGCACTAGGGGCGGGGAGCTGTTTTTT. Translation gives CASTRGGELFF.

The V and J genes are TRBV7-9 and TRBJ2-1; tentative D call: TRBD1 (6 bases). The V end lost 5 bases, the J end lost 7 bases, and 18 bases lay between the germline ends. The CDR3 runs to 15 residues. The germline V gene has CDR1 SEHNR and CDR2 FQNEAQ (reference sequence). The CDR3 DNA reads as TGTGCCAGCAGCCTATCCGAACAGGGAGAGAATGAGCAGTTCTTC. This codes for CASSLSEQGENEQFF.

About this clone: Different DNA sequences within this sample yield the same CDR3. The rearrangement joins TRBV5-8 to TRBJ2-7, with 8 bases aligning to TRBD1. From germline, CDR1 is SGHTS and CDR2 YDEGEE. The CDR3 extends over 14 amino acids. Trimming at V came to 0 bases and at J to 7 bases, leaving 6 bases not matched to a gene. The CDR3 protein is CASSLGQGIREQYF. CDR3 coding DNA: TGTGCCAGCAGCTTGGGACAGGGGATAAGGGAGCAGTACTTC.

This clone was counted a few times. The CDR3 loop is CASSLVGAREQYF. CDR3 in DNA: TGTGCCAGCAGCTTGGTGGGGGCGCGAGAGCAGTACTTC. The chain has TRBV5-4 and TRBJ2-7; weak D call: TRBD1 (6 bases). The CDR3 is made up of 13 amino acids. The germline CDR1 and CDR2 sequences are SGHNT and YYREEE (reference sequence). Trimming took off 0 bases at V and 7 bases at J, with 11 bases between the two ends.

The genes are TRBV7-2 and TRBJ2-7; a possible D gene is TRBD2 (5 bases). Germline-derived CDR1 and CDR2 are SGHTA and FQGNSA. With 2 bases removed from V and 5 bases from J, the gap between germline ends came to 19 bases. This CDR3 comprises 16 residues. The CDR3 sequence: CASSLRAISKGDEQYF. The CDR3 DNA is TGTGCCAGCAGCTTAAGGGCCATCAGTAAGGGAGACGAGCAGTACTTC.